A selection of T cell receptor beta chains follows, all from one sample in a study of blood T cell repertoires in COVID-19. Using immunoSEQ multiplex PCR, the repertoire was profiled, and TCRdb retains in-frame clones only, with some absent. Of 250,000 to 300,000 clones listed, under 90% were seen once; the top ten hold around 16%. Sequenced sample: PBMCs or T cells enriched from blood (not recorded which). The receptors were gathered from a young man who had recovered from COVID-19. Both conserved end residues are part of each CDR3. A D gene is named only where the DNA matches it firmly. A row's size may be missing; if present it is once, few, many or a size class.

abundance | d_gene | j_gene | v_gene | CDR3aa | CDR3nt
. | . | TRBJ2-3 | TRBV7-6 | CASSSLRDTQYF | TGTGCCAGCAGCTCGCTGCGGGATACGCAGTATTTT
. | . | TRBJ2-3 | TRBV27 | CASSGYRVRFTQYF | TGTGCCAGCAGCGGATACAGGGTTCGATTTACGCAGTATTTT
. | . | TRBJ2-7 | TRBV5-1 | CASSLGGREQYF | TGCGCCAGCAGCTTGGGAGGGCGCGAGCAGTACTTC
. | TRBD2 | TRBJ2-3 | TRBV15 | CATSRGTSLQGQYF | TGTGCCACCAGCCGCGGGACTAGCCTACAAGGGCAGTATTTT
. | . | TRBJ2-7 | TRBV19 | CASSHRTSYEQYF | TGTGCCAGTAGCCACAGGACCTCCTACGAGCAGTACTTC
few | . | TRBJ2-3 | TRBV29-1 | CSVRRGIGTDTQYF | TGCAGCGTTCGCAGGGGAATCGGCACAGATACGCAGTATTTT
. | . | TRBJ1-4 | TRBV19 | CASRGARANEKLFF | TGTGCCAGTAGGGGGGCGCGTGCTAATGAAAAACTGTTTTTT
. | TRBD1 | TRBJ2-1 | TRBV5-1 | CASSAGQGAYNEQFF | TGCGCCAGCAGCGCGGGACAGGGGGCCTACAATGAGCAGTTCTTC
few | . | TRBJ1-6 | TRBV19 | CASSSQGENSPLHF | TGTGCCAGTAGTTCACAGGGCGAGAATTCACCCCTCCACTTT
. | TRBD2 | TRBJ2-7 | TRBV5-4 | CASSLAGTSGFLEQYF | TGTGCCAGCAGCTTGGCCGGGACTAGCGGGTTTCTCGAGCAGTACTTC
few | TRBD1 | TRBJ1-6 | TRBV27 | CASSLGQGFNSPLHF | TGTGCCAGCAGTTTGGGACAGGGGTTTAATTCACCCCTCCACTTT
few | TRBD1 | TRBJ1-5 | TRBV5-4 | CASETGGENQPQHF | TGTGCCAGCGAAACAGGGGGCGAGAATCAGCCCCAGCATTTT
. | . | TRBJ1-5 | TRBV3-1/TRBV3-2 | CASSQTELQPQHF | TGTGCCAGCAGCCAGACAGAGCTTCAGCCCCAGCATTTT
. | . | TRBJ2-5 | TRBV3-1/TRBV3-2 | CASSQDQRGQIQETQYF | TGTGCCAGCAGCCAAGATCAGCGGGGACAAATCCAAGAGACCCAGTACTTC
. | TRBD1 | TRBJ2-7 | TRBV19 | CASSASGTGIYEQYF | TGTGCCAGTAGTGCCTCCGGGACAGGGATTTACGAGCAGTACTTC
. | . | TRBJ1-2 | TRBV6-6 | CASSYGDTFNYGYTF | TGTGCCAGCAGTTACGGGGACACCTTTAACTATGGCTACACCTTC
. | TRBD1 | TRBJ1-4 | TRBV3-1/TRBV3-2 | CASSPGTVTSEKLFF | TGTGCCAGCAGCCCCGGGACAGTAACTAGCGAAAAACTGTTTTTT
. | . | TRBJ1-1 | TRBV6-5 | CASSQESEAFF | TGTGCCAGCAGCCAGGAAAGTGAAGCTTTCTTT
. | TRBD2 | TRBJ2-7 | TRBV28 | CASSSAGTSVYEQYF | TGTGCCAGCAGTTCCGCCGGGACTAGCGTCTACGAGCAGTACTTC
once | . | TRBJ2-2 | TRBV5-4 | CASSTSDRITGELFF | TGTGCCAGCAGCACGTCGGACAGAATCACCGGGGAGCTGTTTTTT
. | TRBD1 | TRBJ2-5 | TRBV7-2 | CASSLEPRTGGVSETQYF | TGTGCCAGCAGCTTAGAGCCCCGGACAGGGGGGGTTTCGGAGACCCAGTACTTC
. | TRBD2 | TRBJ2-7 | TRBV11-3 | CASSRTSGSYEQYF | TGTGCCAGCAGCCGGACTAGCGGGTCCTACGAGCAGTACTTC
. | TRBD2 | TRBJ2-1 | TRBV7-2 | CASSFSGTSGGNEQFF | TGTGCCAGCAGCTTCTCCGGGACTAGCGGGGGAAATGAGCAGTTCTTC
. | . | TRBJ1-6 | TRBV6-1 | CASSEARRGNSPLHF | TGTGCCAGCAGTGAAGCCCGACGGGGAAATTCACCCCTCCACTTT
. | TRBD1 | TRBJ1-2 | TRBV25-1 | CASVRTGILTSYGYTF | TGTGCCAGCGTCCGGACAGGGATCCTTACTAGCTATGGCTACACCTTC
. | . | TRBJ1-5 | TRBV19 | CASSPDWASNQPQHF | TGTGCCAGTAGTCCGGATTGGGCCAGCAATCAGCCCCAGCATTTT
. | . | TRBJ1-1 | TRBV6-5 | CASSYNFRVPEAFF | TGTGCCAGCAGTTACAATTTCAGGGTTCCTGAAGCTTTCTTT
. | . | TRBJ2-7 | TRBV30 | CAWDGLAREQYF | TGTGCCTGGGATGGGCTGGCCAGGGAGCAGTACTTC
. | TRBD1 | TRBJ1-2 | TRBV5-3 | CARSFSGGWYGYTF | TGTGCCAGAAGCTTCTCAGGGGGCTGGTATGGCTACACCTTC
. | TRBD1 | TRBJ1-5 | TRBV5-1 | CASGSGTGLFSNQPQHF | TGCGCCAGCGGGTCCGGGACAGGGCTCTTTAGCAATCAGCCCCAGCATTTT
. | . | TRBJ1-2 | TRBV7-2 | CASRRATYYGYTF | TGTGCCAGCAGACGCGCCACCTACTATGGCTACACCTTC
few | TRBD1 | TRBJ2-7 | TRBV5-1 | CASSLASDRAEQYF | TGCGCCAGCAGCTTGGCCTCGGACAGGGCCGAGCAGTACTTC
once | TRBD1 | TRBJ1-1 | TRBV18 | CASRTGGGTEAFF | TGTGCCAGCAGAACAGGGGGAGGGACTGAAGCTTTCTTT
. | TRBD2 | TRBJ2-5 | TRBV11-2 | CASGEGRIETQYF | TGTGCCAGCGGGGAGGGTAGAATAGAGACCCAGTACTTC
. | . | TRBJ2-6 | TRBV19 | CASTSARGNGANVLTF | TGTGCCAGCACGTCGGCGAGGGGGAACGGGGCCAACGTCCTGACTTTC
. | TRBD2 | TRBJ2-3 | TRBV19 | CASSARLAGGLSTDTQYF | TGTGCCAGTAGTGCGCGACTAGCGGGAGGACTAAGCACAGATACGCAGTATTTT
few | . | TRBJ2-1 | TRBV5-1 | CASSPKAIQDEQFF | TGCGCCAGCAGCCCCAAGGCAATTCAGGATGAGCAGTTCTTC